Listed here is a single T cell receptor (beta chain). This record belongs to a study of T cell changes during pregnancy in multiple sclerosis. Measured with immunoSEQ multiplex PCR; TCRdb has only the in-frame clones, and not every one. This sample has approximately 130,000 clones, with about 96% found just once. Germline V gene sequence: CDR1 MNHEY, CDR2 SMNVEV (reference sequence). The CDR3 is made up of 13 amino acids. V was trimmed by 10 bases and J by 4 bases, leaving 13 bases between them. The rearrangement joins TRBV27 to TRBJ2-2; TRBD1 might be the D (6 bases). This sample comprised peripheral blood, obtained after pregnancy. The receptor's source is a female donor with multiple sclerosis, enrolled in a pregnancy study. The CDR3 sequence is CATKTGSTGELFF. The CDR3 coding sequence is TGTGCCACCAAAACAGGGAGCACCGGGGAGCTGTTTTTT.